A single sample gave rise to the 21 T cell receptor beta chains below, sequenced in a study of cytomegalovirus exposure and HLA in healthy donors. PCR employed 60 Vbeta and 13 Jbeta primers. Sequenced by immunoSEQ multiplex PCR; TCRdb stores in-frame clones only, minus some. The sample lists approximately 81,000 clones; around 76% were seen once. Sequenced sample: PBMCs. The receptors here all came from a woman aged 45-65 years in good health and CMV-seropositive.

The chain uses TRBV7-6 and TRBJ2-7; TRBD2 aligns across 10 bases. The germline gives CDR1 SGHVS, CDR2 FNYEAQ. The CDR3 totals 17 residues. J lost 5 bases, V lost 2 bases, and 12 bases had no gene match. CDR3 coding DNA: TGTGCCAGCAGCTTACTGTCTAGCGGGAGAGTAGTCCACGAGCAGTACTTC. Amino acid sequence: CASSLLSSGRVVHEQYF.

The chain joins TRBV29-1 to TRBJ2-7; the match to TRBD2 covers 11 bases. The DNA end is more similar to TRBJ2-5, so the J call may be wrong. The CDR3 spans 16 residues. CDR1 SQVTM and CDR2 ANQGSEA come from the germline V gene. The CDR3 DNA follows: TGCAGCGTTGAAAGGGGTAGCGGGAGGGGGTGGGAGACCCAGTACTTC. This translates into CSVERGSGRGWETQYF.

The chain employs TRBV29-1 and TRBJ2-3; 11 bases align to TRBD2. This CDR3 spans 15 amino acids. Germline CDR1 is SQVTM and CDR2 is ANQGSEA. V shed 4 bases and J 5 bases; nucleotides not matched to a gene: 8. The CDR3 coding sequence is TGCAGCGTTGGGATAGCGGGAGGGCCAGAAGATACGCAGTATTTT. Protein product: CSVGIAGGPEDTQYF.

This sequence joins TRBV7-9 and TRBJ2-4; TRBD1 matches at 10 bases. CDR1 SEHNR and CDR2 FQNEAQ come from the germline V gene (reference sequence). V lost 1 base to trimming and J lost 8 bases; unmatched junction nucleotides: 8. The CDR3 has 16 amino acids. In DNA, the CDR3 is TGTGCCAGCAGCTTAGTTGGCGCGGACAGGGGGGACATTCAGTACTTC. As protein: CASSLVGADRGDIQYF.

This chain connects TRBV7-2 to TRBJ2-7; the match to TRBD2 covers 13 bases. The germline V gene has CDR1 SGHTA and CDR2 FQGNSA. The length of the CDR3 is 14 residues. J lost 6 bases, V lost 5 bases, and 4 bases had no gene match. Here the CDR3 DNA reads TGTGCCAGCAGCCCGGGACTAGCGGGGCGCGAGCAGTACTTC. Translating it yields CASSPGLAGREQYF. Supplemented by reference TRBV7-2 and TRBJ2-7, the full variable domain reads GAGVSQSPSNKVTEKGKDVELRCDPISGHTALYWYRQSLGQGLEFLIYFQGNSAPDKSGLPSDRFSAERTGGSVSTLTIQRTQQEDSAVYLCASSPGLAGREQYFGPGTRLTVT.

V and J are TRBV6-5 and TRBJ1-4, with 8 positions matching TRBD1. CDR1 is MNHEY and CDR2 is SVGAGI in the germline V gene. With V trimmed by 5 bases and J by 3 bases, 5 bases remained unmatched. CDR3 length: 15 amino acids. Here the CDR3 DNA reads TGTGCCAGCAGTCCGCGACAGGGGTCTAATGAAAAACTGTTTTTT. As protein: CASSPRQGSNEKLFF.

V gene TRBV19 combines with J gene TRBJ2-1; D might be TRBD2 (6 bases). The V gene lost 6 bases and the J gene lost 7 bases, with 19 bases spanning the gap. CDR1 LNHDA and CDR2 SQIVND come from the germline V gene (reference sequence). The CDR3 has 15 amino acids. CDR3 DNA sequence: TGTGCCAGTAGAGCTAGCGCCGGCCCTTCGAATGAGCAGTTCTTC. Its protein product is CASRASAGPSNEQFF.

This clone was observed a handful of times. The V and J genes are TRBV6-1 and TRBJ2-1; 7 bases match TRBD1. Germline V gives CDR1 MNHNS, CDR2 SASEGT. V was clipped by 8 bases and J by 5 bases; unmatched bases: 6. The CDR3 contains 13 residues. CDR3 sequence: CASPRDSHNEQFF. The CDR3, as DNA: TGTGCCAGCCCAAGGGACAGCCACAATGAGCAGTTCTTC.

The rearrangement uses TRBV28 and TRBJ2-3; the D is unclear. V was trimmed by 5 bases and J by 4 bases, leaving 4 bases between them. Per the germline V gene, CDR1 is MDHEN and CDR2 is SYDVKM. The CDR3 has 11 amino acids. The CDR3 protein is CASSLADTQYF. The CDR3 region has the DNA TGTGCCAGCAGTCTAGCAGATACGCAGTATTTT. Together with reference TRBV28 and TRBJ2-3, the CDR3 gives the full variable domain: DVKVTQSSRYLVKRTGEKVFLECVQDMDHENMFWYRQDPGLGLRLIYFSYDVKMKEKGDIPEGYSVSREKKERFSLILESASTNQTSMYLCASSLADTQYFGPGTRLTVL.

This chain joins TRBV6-5 and TRBJ2-7; 8 nucleotides match TRBD2. The CDR3 runs 14 residues. Losses at the gene ends were 6 bases for V and 2 bases for J; bases not matched to a gene: 6. The germline gives CDR1 MNHEY, CDR2 SVGAGI. Here the CDR3 DNA reads TGTGCCAGCAGCCAACTAGCGGATGCCTACGAGCAGTACTTC. Its protein product is CASSQLADAYEQYF.

The CDR3 coding sequence is TGTGCCTGGAGTGTTAAGGGCGGGAGCACTGAAGCTTTCTTT. Protein sequence: CAWSVKGGSTEAFF. This chain connects TRBV30 to TRBJ1-1; no firm D call. The germline CDR1 and CDR2 sequences are GTSNPN and SVGIG (reference sequence). Trimming stripped 0 bases from V and 4 bases from J, with 12 bases between. There are 14 residues in the CDR3.

The chain recombines TRBV6-1 with TRBJ2-7; D is uncertain. CDR3 size: 13 residues. V was shortened by 7 bases and J by 2 bases, with 12 bases between the two germline ends. From germline, CDR1 is MNHNS and CDR2 SASEGT. This CDR3 is CASTRSPAYEQYF. The CDR3 DNA is TGTGCCAGCACGCGGTCACCCGCCTACGAGCAGTACTTC.

The chain recombines TRBV9 with TRBJ1-2; 10 bases line up with TRBD1. The CDR3 runs to 15 residues. Germline V lookup: CDR1 SGDLS, CDR2 YYNGEE. Trimming removed 4 bases from V and 4 bases from J; junction bases left unmatched: 7. The CDR3 is CASSFQGQGFYGYTF. DNA for the CDR3: TGTGCCAGCAGCTTCCAGGGACAGGGGTTCTATGGCTACACCTTC. The full variable domain, with the rest looked up from reference TRBV9 and TRBJ1-2, is DSGVTQTPKHLITATGQRVTLRCSPRSGDLSVYWYQQSLDQGLQFLIQYYNGEERAKGNILERFSAQQFPDLHSELNLSSLELGDSALYFCASSFQGQGFYGYTFGSGTRLTVV.

This clone came up once. V usage is TRBV4-2 and J usage is TRBJ1-2, with 7 positions matching TRBD1. After removal of 0 bases from V and 5 bases from J, the junction contained 6 bases not matched to a gene. Germline-derived CDR1 and CDR2 are LGHNA and YNFKEQ. The CDR3 spans 15 residues. CDR3 sequence reads: CASSQDQGGGYGYTF. The CDR3 nucleotides read TGTGCCAGCAGCCAAGATCAAGGGGGCGGGTATGGCTACACCTTC.

This clone has just a few counts. This chain links TRBV2 with TRBJ2-5, with 11 bases fitting TRBD2. With V trimmed by 6 bases and J by 6 bases, 12 bases remained unmatched. The CDR3 is made up of 16 amino acids. Germline loops: CDR1 SNHLY, CDR2 FYNNEI. The CDR3 DNA follows: TGTGCCAGCAGGGTGGGTAGCGGGAGGGGTGGCAAGACCCAGTACTTC. Its translation is CASRVGSGRGGKTQYF.

This clone was seen a handful of times. The V call is TRBV7-2, the J call TRBJ2-7; D is unresolved. The CDR3 runs to 15 residues. V was trimmed by 2 bases and J by 2 bases, leaving 13 bases between them. Germline CDR1 and CDR2: SGHTA and FQGNSA. The CDR3, as DNA: TGTGCCAGCAGCTTATGGGCAGCCGTACCCTACGAGCAGTACTTC. Translated: CASSLWAAVPYEQYF.

This chain joins TRBV2 and TRBJ2-3; 9 nucleotides agree with TRBD2. This CDR3 spans 17 amino acids. Germline CDR1 SNHLY, CDR2 FYNNEI. V lost 3 bases and J lost 2; bases outside the gene matches: 9. In nucleotides, the CDR3 is TGTGCCAGCAGTGAGTTGGCTAGCGGGACGGCCACAGATACGCAGTATTTT. It codes for CASSELASGTATDTQYF.

The chain is built from TRBV5-1 and TRBJ2-7, with TRBD2 identical over 12 bases. V lost 1 base to trimming and J lost 6 bases; unmatched junction nucleotides: 14. The CDR3 is made up of 18 amino acids. Germline-derived CDR1 and CDR2 are SGHRS and YFSETQ. CDR3 region: CASSLNGLAGGPASEQYF. The CDR3 DNA reads TGCGCCAGCAGCTTGAACGGGCTAGCGGGAGGGCCGGCTTCCGAGCAGTACTTC.

V is TRBV18 and J is TRBJ2-7; TRBD1 matches 8 bases. The CDR3 contains 12 residues. Germline loops: CDR1 KGHSH, CDR2 LQKENI. The J segment lost 7 bases and the V segment lost 6 bases, leaving 5 bases of the junction unmatched. The CDR3 region has the DNA TGTGCCAGCTCGCGGGACAGGACTGAGCAGTACTTC. It translates to CASSRDRTEQYF.

The chain links TRBV10-3 to TRBJ2-7; no firm D call. V lost 2 bases and J lost 6, with 14 bases in between. Germline V gives CDR1 ENHRY, CDR2 SYGVKD. The CDR3 has 14 residues. CDR3 loop: CAISEIQPLGEQYF. The CDR3 DNA is TGTGCCATCAGTGAGATACAGCCTTTGGGCGAGCAGTACTTC.

This clone came up a few times. This chain connects TRBV7-2 to TRBJ1-5; possibly TRBD1 for D (5 bases). The CDR3 contains 15 residues. Germline lookup yields CDR1 SGHTA and CDR2 FQGNSA. Trimming removed 1 base from V and 7 bases from J, with 14 bases in between. The CDR3 here is CASSLDQGTRQPQHF. For the CDR3, the DNA is TGTGCCAGCAGCTTAGATCAGGGTACAAGGCAGCCCCAGCATTTT. Full variable domain (remainder filled in from reference TRBV7-2 and TRBJ1-5): GAGVSQSPSNKVTEKGKDVELRCDPISGHTALYWYRQSLGQGLEFLIYFQGNSAPDKSGLPSDRFSAERTGGSVSTLTIQRTQQEDSAVYLCASSLDQGTRQPQHFGDGTRLSIL.